The clone carrying this TCR beta chain was found a few times. The antigen is undetermined. The data belong to a study of identical twins. Study-level points and caveats: Out-of-frame alpha sequences shared between twins exhibited an excess of low generation probability. Abundant beta clonotypes from cord blood bore fewer insertions; memory repertoires lacked this pattern.

A universal primer site was incorporated via template switching, and the cDNA contained unique molecular identifiers. TCRdb reprocessed the 5' RACE reads via MiXCR and lists one record per CDR3 protein. This table has 350,000 to 500,000 distinct CDR3 sequences, about 18% appearing once. Germline V gene lookup returns CDR1 WSHSY and CDR2 SAAADI. Deletions cut 3 bases from V and 6 bases from J, with 15 bases between. The CDR3 is 15 residues long. Donors were all healthy Caucasians. The TCR was taken from a man between 50 and 59 years old in good health. The rearrangement joins TRBV10-2 to TRBJ2-4; D might be TRBD1 (5 bases). Sequenced: naive T cells sorted from blood. CDR3 nucleotide sequence: TGCGCCAGCAGTGATGATCAGGGTATAGGAAACATTCAGTACTTC. This codes for CASSDDQGIGNIQYF.